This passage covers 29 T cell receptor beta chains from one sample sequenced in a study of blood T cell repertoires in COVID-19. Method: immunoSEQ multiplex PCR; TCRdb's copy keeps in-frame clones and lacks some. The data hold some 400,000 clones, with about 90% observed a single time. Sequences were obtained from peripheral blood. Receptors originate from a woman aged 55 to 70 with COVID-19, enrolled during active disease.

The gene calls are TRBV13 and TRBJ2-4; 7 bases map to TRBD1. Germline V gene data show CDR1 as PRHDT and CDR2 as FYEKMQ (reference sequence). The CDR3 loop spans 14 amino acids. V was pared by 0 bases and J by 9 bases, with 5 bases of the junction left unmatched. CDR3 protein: CASSLGGQGVIQYF. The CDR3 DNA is TGTGCCAGCAGCTTAGGAGGCCAGGGGGTCATTCAGTACTTC.

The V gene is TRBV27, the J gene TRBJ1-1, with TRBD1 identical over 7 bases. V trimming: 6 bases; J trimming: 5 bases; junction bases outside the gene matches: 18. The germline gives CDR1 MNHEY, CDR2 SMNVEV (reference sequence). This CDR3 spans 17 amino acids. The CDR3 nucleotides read TGTGCCAGCAGGACAAGGACAGGTCTCTCTTTGGGGACTGAAGCTTTCTTT. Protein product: CASRTRTGLSLGTEAFF.

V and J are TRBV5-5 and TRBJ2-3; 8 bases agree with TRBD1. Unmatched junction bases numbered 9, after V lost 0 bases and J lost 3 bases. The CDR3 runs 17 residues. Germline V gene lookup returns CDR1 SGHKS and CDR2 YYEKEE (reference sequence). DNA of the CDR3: TGTGCCAGCAGCTTGGCCATTCAGGGGGCGAGGACAGATACGCAGTATTTT. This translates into CASSLAIQGARTDTQYF.

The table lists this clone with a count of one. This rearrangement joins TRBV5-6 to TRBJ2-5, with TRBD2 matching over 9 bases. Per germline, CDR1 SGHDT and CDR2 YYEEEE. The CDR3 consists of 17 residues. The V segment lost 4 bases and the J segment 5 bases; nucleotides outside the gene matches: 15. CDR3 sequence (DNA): TGTGCCAGCAGCCTGAGGGGTTATGCGGGGGGGCCCGAGACCCAGTACTTC. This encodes CASSLRGYAGGPETQYF. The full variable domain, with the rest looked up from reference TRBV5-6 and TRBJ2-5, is DAGVTQSPTHLIKTRGQQVTLRCSPKSGHDTVSWYQQALGQGPQFIFQYYEEEERQRGNFPDRFSGHQFPNYSSELNVNALLLGDSALYLCASSLRGYAGGPETQYFGPGTRLLVL.

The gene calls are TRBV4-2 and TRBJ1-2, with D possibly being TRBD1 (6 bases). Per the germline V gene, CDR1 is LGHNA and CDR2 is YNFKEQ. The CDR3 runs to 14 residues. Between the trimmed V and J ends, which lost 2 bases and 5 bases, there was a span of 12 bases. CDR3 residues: CASSQTGTPYGYTF. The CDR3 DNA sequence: TGTGCCAGCAGCCAAACCGGGACACCTTATGGCTACACCTTC.

The CDR3 spells CASSTRGEQYF. The CDR3 coding sequence is TGTGCCAGCAGCACCCGGGGCGAGCAGTACTTC. The chain is built from TRBV28 and TRBJ2-7, with D perhaps TRBD2 (5 bases). The ends were cut back, 6 bases at V and 6 bases at J, with 9 bases in the middle. In germline, CDR1 is MDHEN, CDR2 SYDVKM. This CDR3 spans 11 amino acids.

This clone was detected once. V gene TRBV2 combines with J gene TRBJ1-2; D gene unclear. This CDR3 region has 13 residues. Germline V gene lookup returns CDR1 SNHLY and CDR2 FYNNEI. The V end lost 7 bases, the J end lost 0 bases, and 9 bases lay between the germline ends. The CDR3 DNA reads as TGTGCCAGCAAGGTCACTACTAACTATGGCTACACCTTC. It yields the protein CASKVTTNYGYTF.

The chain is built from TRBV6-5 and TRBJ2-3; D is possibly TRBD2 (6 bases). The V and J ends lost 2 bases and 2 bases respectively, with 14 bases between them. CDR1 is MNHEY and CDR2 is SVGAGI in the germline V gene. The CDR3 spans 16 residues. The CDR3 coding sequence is TGTGCCAGCAGTTACGGAGCTAGCGCATTCACAGATACGCAGTATTTT. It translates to CASSYGASAFTDTQYF.

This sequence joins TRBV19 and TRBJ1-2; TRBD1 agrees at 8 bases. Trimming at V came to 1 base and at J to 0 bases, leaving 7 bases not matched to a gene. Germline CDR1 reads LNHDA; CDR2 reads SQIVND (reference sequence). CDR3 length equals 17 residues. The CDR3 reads CASSIGTGGFANYGYTF. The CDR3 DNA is TGTGCCAGTAGTATAGGAACAGGGGGATTCGCTAACTATGGCTACACCTTC.

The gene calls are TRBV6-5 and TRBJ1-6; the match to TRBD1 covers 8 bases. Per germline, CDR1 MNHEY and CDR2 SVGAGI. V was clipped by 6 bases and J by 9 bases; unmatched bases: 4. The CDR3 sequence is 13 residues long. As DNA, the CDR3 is TGTGCCAGCAGCAACAGGGGGGCTTCACCCCTCCACTTT. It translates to CASSNRGASPLHF.

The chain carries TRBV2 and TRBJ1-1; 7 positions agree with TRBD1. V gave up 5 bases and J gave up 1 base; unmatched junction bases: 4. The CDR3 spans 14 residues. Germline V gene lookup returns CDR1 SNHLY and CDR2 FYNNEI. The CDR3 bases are TGTGCCAGCAGTCAGGGGGAATCGAACACTGAAGCTTTCTTT. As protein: CASSQGESNTEAFF.

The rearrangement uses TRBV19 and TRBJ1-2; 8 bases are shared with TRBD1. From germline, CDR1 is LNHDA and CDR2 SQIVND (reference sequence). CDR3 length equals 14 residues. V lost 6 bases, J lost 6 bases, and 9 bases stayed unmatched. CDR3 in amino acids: CASSRPGQGHGYTF. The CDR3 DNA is TGTGCCAGTAGCAGGCCCGGACAGGGTCATGGCTACACCTTC.

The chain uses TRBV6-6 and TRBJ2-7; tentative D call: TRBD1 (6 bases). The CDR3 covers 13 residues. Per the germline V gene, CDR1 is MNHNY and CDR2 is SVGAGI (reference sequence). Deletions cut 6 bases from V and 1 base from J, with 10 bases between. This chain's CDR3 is CASRDSGSYEQYF. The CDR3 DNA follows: TGTGCCAGCAGGGACAGTGGATCCTACGAGCAGTACTTC.

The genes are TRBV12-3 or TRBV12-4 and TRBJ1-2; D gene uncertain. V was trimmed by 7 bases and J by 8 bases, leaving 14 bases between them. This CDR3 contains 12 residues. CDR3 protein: CASIREGRGYTF. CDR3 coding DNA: TGTGCCAGCATTCGGGAGGGCCGCGGCTACACCTTC.

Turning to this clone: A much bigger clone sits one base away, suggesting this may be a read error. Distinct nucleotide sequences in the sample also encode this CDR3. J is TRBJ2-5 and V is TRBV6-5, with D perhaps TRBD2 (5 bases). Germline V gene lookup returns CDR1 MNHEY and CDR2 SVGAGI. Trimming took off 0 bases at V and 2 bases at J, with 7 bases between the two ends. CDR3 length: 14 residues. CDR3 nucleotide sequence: TGTGCCAGCAGTTACTCTTCGGGGCAAGAGACCCAGTACTTC. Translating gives CASSYSSGQETQYF.

The CDR3 reads CASSLVPNTGELFF. CDR3 in DNA: TGCGCCAGCAGCTTGGTTCCTAACACCGGGGAGCTGTTTTTT. The chain has TRBV5-1 and TRBJ2-2; D not resolved. Germline lookup yields CDR1 SGHRS and CDR2 YFSETQ. The CDR3 sequence is 14 residues long. V was trimmed by 0 bases and J by 2 bases, leaving 5 bases between them. Looking up the rest from reference TRBV5-1 and TRBJ2-2 gives the full variable domain: KAGVTQTPRYLIKTRGQQVTLSCSPISGHRSVSWYQQTPGQGLQFLFEYFSETQRNKGNFPGRFSGRQFSNSRSEMNVSTLELGDSALYLCASSLVPNTGELFFGEGSRLTVL.

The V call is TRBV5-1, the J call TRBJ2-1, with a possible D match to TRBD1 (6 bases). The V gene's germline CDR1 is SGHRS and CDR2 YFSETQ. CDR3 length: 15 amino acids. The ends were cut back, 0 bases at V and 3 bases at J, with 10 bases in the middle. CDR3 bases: TGCGCCAGCAGCTTGGGGCAGGGGCGCTACAATGAGCAGTTCTTC. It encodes CASSLGQGRYNEQFF.

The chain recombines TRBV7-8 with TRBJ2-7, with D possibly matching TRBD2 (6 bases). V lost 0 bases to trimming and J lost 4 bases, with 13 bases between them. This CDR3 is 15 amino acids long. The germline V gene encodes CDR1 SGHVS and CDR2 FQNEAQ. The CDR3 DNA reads TGTGCCAGCAGCTTAGCCGGTCTAGCGATATACGAGCAGTACTTC. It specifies CASSLAGLAIYEQYF.

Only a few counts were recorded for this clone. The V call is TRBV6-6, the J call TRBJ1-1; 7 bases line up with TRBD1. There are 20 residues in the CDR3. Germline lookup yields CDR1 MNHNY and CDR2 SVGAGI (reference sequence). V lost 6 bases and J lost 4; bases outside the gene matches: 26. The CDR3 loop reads CASSHGSDRGTVRGVTEAFF. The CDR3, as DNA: TGTGCCAGCAGCCACGGGTCGGATCGGGGGACAGTGAGAGGCGTCACTGAAGCTTTCTTT.

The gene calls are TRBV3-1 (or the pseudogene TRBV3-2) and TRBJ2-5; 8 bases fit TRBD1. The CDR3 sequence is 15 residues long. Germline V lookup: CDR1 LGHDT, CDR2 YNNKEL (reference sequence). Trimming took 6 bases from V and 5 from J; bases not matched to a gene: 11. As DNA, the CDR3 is TGTGCCAGCAGTCCGACAGGGGTAAGAGGGGAGACCCAGTACTTC. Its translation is CASSPTGVRGETQYF.

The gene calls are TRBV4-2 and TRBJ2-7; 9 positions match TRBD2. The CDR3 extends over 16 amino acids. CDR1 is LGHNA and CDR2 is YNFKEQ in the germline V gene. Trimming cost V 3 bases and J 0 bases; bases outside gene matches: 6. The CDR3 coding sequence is TGTGCCAGCAGCCAGGACAGCGGGGGGACCTCCTACGAGCAGTACTTC. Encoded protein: CASSQDSGGTSYEQYF.

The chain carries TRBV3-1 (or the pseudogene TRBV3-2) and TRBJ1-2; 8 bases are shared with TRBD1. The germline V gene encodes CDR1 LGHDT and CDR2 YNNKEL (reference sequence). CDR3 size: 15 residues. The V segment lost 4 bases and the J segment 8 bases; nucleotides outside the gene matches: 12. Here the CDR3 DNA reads TGTGCCAGCAGCCTTGAAGGGACAGGTTTAGGCGGCTACACCTTC. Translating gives CASSLEGTGLGGYTF.

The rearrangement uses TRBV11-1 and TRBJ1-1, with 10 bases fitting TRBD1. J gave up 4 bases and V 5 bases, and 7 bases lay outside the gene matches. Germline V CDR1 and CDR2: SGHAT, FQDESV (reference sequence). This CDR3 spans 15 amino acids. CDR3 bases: TGTGCCAGCAGCACGGGACAGGGGTATGGCACTGAAGCTTTCTTT. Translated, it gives CASSTGQGYGTEAFF.

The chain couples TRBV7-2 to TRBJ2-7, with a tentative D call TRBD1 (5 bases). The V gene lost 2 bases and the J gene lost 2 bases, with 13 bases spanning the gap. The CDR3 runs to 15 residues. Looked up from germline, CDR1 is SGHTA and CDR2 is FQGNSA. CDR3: CASSLRGHRPYEQYF. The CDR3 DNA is TGTGCCAGCAGCTTAAGAGGACATCGTCCCTACGAGCAGTACTTC.

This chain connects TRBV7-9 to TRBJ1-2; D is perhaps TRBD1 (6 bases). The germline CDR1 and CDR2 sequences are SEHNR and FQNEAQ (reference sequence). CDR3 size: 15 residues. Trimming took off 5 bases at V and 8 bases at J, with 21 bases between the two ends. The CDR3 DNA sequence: TGTGCCAGCAGCCAGCCGGGGACGGAAGGGGGAGGCTACACCTTC. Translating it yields CASSQPGTEGGGYTF. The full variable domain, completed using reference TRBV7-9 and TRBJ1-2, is DTGVSQNPRHKITKRGQNVTFRCDPISEHNRLYWYRQTLGQGPEFLTYFQNEAQLEKSRLLSDRFSAERPKGSFSTLEIQRTEQGDSAMYLCASSQPGTEGGGYTFGSGTRLTVV.

The CDR3 protein is CASSPLPQGNQPQHF. The CDR3 nucleotides read TGTGCCAGCAGTCCCCTACCCCAAGGCAATCAGCCCCAGCATTTT. V is TRBV2 and J is TRBJ1-5; no definite D call. Trimming left V 5 bases short and J 2 bases short, with 13 bases between. There are 15 residues in the CDR3. Germline V CDR1 and CDR2: SNHLY, FYNNEI. Drawing the rest from reference TRBV2 and TRBJ1-5, the complete variable domain is EPEVTQTPSHQVTQMGQEVILRCVPISNHLYFYWYRQILGQKVEFLVSFYNNEISEKSEIFDDQFSVERPDGSNFTLKIRSTKLEDSAMYFCASSPLPQGNQPQHFGDGTRLSIL.

CDR3 nucleotides: TGCGCCAGCAGATCCTCGGGAGGGAGCAATCAGCCCCAGCATTTT. Amino acid sequence: CASRSSGGSNQPQHF. The genes are TRBV10-2 and TRBJ1-5, with D hard to call. This CDR3 has 15 amino acids. Trimming stripped 6 bases from V and 1 base from J, with 13 bases between. The germline CDR1 and CDR2 sequences are WSHSY and SAAADI.

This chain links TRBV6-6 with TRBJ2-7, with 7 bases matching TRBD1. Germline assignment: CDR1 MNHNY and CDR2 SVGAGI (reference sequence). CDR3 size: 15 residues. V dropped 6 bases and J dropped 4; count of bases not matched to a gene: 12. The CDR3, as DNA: TGTGCCAGCAGAGGGGGACAGAATTACCGATACGAGCAGTACTTC. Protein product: CASRGGQNYRYEQYF.

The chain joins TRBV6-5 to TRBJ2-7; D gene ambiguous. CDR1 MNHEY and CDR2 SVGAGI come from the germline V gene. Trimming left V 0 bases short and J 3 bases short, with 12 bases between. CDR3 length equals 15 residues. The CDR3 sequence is CASSYSNTAVYEQYF. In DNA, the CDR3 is TGTGCCAGCAGTTACTCGAATACAGCAGTCTACGAGCAGTACTTC.